One and the same sample provided the 18 T cell receptor beta chains below, sequenced in a study of regulatory T cells in long-lasting Graves disease. HTBI primers from iRepertoire and Arm-PCR of CDR3 regions yielded the TCR beta libraries. TCRdb ran MiXCR on the multiplex PCR reads and lists one entry per CDR3 protein. The sample lists hundreds of thousands of distinct CDR3 sequences, around 15% seen once, with 25% to 30% in the top ten. Time point defined: newly diagnosed GD, antithyroid drugs for less than 3 months. With RNA extracted from PBMCs as input, the TCR library was made. This same sample was also part of a study on T cells in Graves' hyperthyroidism and ophthalmopathy.

Specimen: peripheral blood mononuclear cells (PBMCs), collected at new diagnosis, from a patient treated with antithyroid drugs. Receptor source: a man in his forties or fifties with Graves disease.

The gene calls are TRBV6-4 and TRBJ2-2, with D perhaps given as TRBD1 or TRBD2 (6 bases each). The CDR3 consists of 14 residues. The germline V gene encodes CDR1 MRHNA and CDR2 SNTAGT. Trimming stripped 5 bases from V and 7 bases from J, with 14 bases between. The CDR3 DNA reads TGTGCCAGCAGTTACCCCGGGGGCGTCGGGGAGCTGTTTTTT. Amino acids: CASSYPGGVGELFF.

There are a few counts of this clonotype. The rearrangement joins TRBV2 to TRBJ2-3, with 12 bases aligning to TRBD1. The germline V gene encodes CDR1 SNHLY and CDR2 FYNNEI. Unmatched junction bases numbered 5, after V lost 1 base and J lost 6 bases. The CDR3 consists of 16 residues. CDR3 nucleotide sequence: TGTGCCAGCAGTGAAGGGGGGACAGGGGGCGCCGATACGCAGTATTTT. It translates to CASSEGGTGGADTQYF.

This clonotype showed up many times. The V call is TRBV12-3 or TRBV12-4, the J call TRBJ2-7; 9 bases are shared with TRBD2. The CDR3 is 17 residues long. Trimming took 6 bases from V and 2 from J; bases not matched to a gene: 14. CDR3 loop: CASRPLSGLAQPYEQYF. The DNA for the CDR3 is TGTGCCAGCAGACCCCTGTCCGGACTAGCGCAGCCCTACGAGCAGTACTTC.

At least ten counts were recorded for this clonotype. The rearrangement links TRBV27 to TRBJ2-5; D perhaps matches TRBD1 (6 bases). With 5 bases removed from V and 9 bases from J, the gap between germline ends came to 13 bases. CDR3 size: 12 residues. CDR1 is MNHEY, CDR2 SMNVEV, per germline (reference sequence). CDR3 protein: CASSRIQGPQYF. The CDR3 DNA reads TGTGCCAGCAGTCGTATACAGGGCCCCCAGTACTTC.

The chain has TRBV9 and TRBJ2-5; the match to TRBD2 covers 7 bases. The germline V gene encodes CDR1 SGDLS and CDR2 YYNGEE. V was clipped by 2 bases and J by 1 base; unmatched bases: 5. The length of the CDR3 is 15 residues. CDR3 coding DNA: TGTGCCAGCAGCGTTGGAGCGGGGCCCCAAGAGACCCAGTACTTC. This codes for CASSVGAGPQETQYF.

This clonotype has more than one count but fewer than ten. The gene calls are TRBV7-2 and TRBJ1-4; 8 nucleotides align to TRBD1. Per germline, CDR1 SGHTA and CDR2 FQGNSA. This CDR3 is 16 amino acids long. V lost 4 bases to trimming and J lost 0 bases; unmatched junction nucleotides: 4. The CDR3 spells CASSSDRAATNEKLFF. CDR3 coding DNA: TGTGCCAGCAGCTCGGACAGGGCGGCAACTAATGAAAAACTGTTTTTT.

This clonotype has a count of ten or more. This chain uses TRBV11-3 with TRBJ2-5; D may be TRBD1 (6 bases). CDR1 is SGHNT, CDR2 YENEEA, per germline. The CDR3 covers 15 residues. Trimming removed 2 bases from V and 1 base from J, with 11 bases in between. DNA of the CDR3: TGTGCCAGCAGCTTATCCCGACAGGTCCAAGAGACCCAGTACTTC. It codes for CASSLSRQVQETQYF. Full variable domain (rest looked up from reference TRBV11-3 and TRBJ2-5): EAGVVQSPRYKIIEKKQPVAFWCNPISGHNTLYWYLQNLGQGPELLIRYENEEAVDDSQLPKDRFSAERLKGVDSTLKIQPAELGDSAVYLCASSLSRQVQETQYFGPGTRLLVL.

V and J are TRBV6-1 and TRBJ1-2, with 7 bases lining up with TRBD1. This CDR3 comprises 17 residues. Trimming cost V 1 base and J 8 bases; bases outside gene matches: 16. Germline V gives CDR1 MNHNS, CDR2 SASEGT. The CDR3 DNA reads TGTGCCAGCAGTGAAGTGGGCCAGGGGGGATCCCTCCGAGGCTACACCTTC. The encoded protein is CASSEVGQGGSLRGYTF.

This clonotype was found once. V is TRBV4-1 and J is TRBJ2-5; D unresolved. The CDR3 totals 18 residues. Germline CDR1 MGHRA, CDR2 YSYEKL. Trimming took 0 bases from V and 1 from J, leaving 18 bases between them. CDR3 amino acids: CASSQEGARVRFQETQYF. For the CDR3, the DNA is TGCGCCAGCAGCCAAGAGGGCGCTAGAGTCCGTTTCCAAGAGACCCAGTACTTC.

The table lists this clonotype with many counts. The rearrangement links TRBV2 to TRBJ2-3; D is undetermined. The germline V gene encodes CDR1 SNHLY and CDR2 FYNNEI. V lost 3 bases and J lost 5, with 6 bases in between. The CDR3 is made up of 12 amino acids. The CDR3 nucleotides read TGTGCCAGCAGTGATGCTGTAGATACGCAGTATTTT. Protein: CASSDAVDTQYF.

This clonotype was seen at least ten times. J is TRBJ1-2 and V is TRBV2; D perhaps matches TRBD1 (5 bases). The V gene's germline CDR1 is SNHLY and CDR2 FYNNEI. Trimming removed 2 bases at V and 1 base at J, with 8 bases between. CDR3 size: 14 residues. This chain's CDR3 is CASSEQGDNYGYTF. CDR3 nucleotides: TGTGCCAGCAGTGAACAGGGAGATAACTATGGCTACACCTTC.

The chain combines TRBV10-3 with TRBJ2-5; 9 bases are a match to TRBD1. From germline, CDR1 is ENHRY and CDR2 SYGVKD. CDR3 length: 17 amino acids. The junction had 14 bases not matched to a gene; V was cut back by 5 bases and J by 4 bases. CDR3 sequence: CAISTGTGKRHGETQYF. CDR3 bases: TGTGCCATCAGTACCGGGACAGGGAAGCGGCATGGAGAGACCCAGTACTTC.

This clonotype appeared many times. V and J are TRBV6-5 and TRBJ2-7; TRBD1 or TRBD2 may be the D gene (5 bases each). Deletions cut 1 base from V and 4 bases from J, with 11 bases between. This CDR3 spans 14 amino acids. The germline V gene encodes CDR1 MNHEY and CDR2 SVGAGI. CDR3 nucleotides: TGTGCCAGCAGTTACTGGGGGACCGGGTACGAGCAGTACTTC. Its translation: CASSYWGTGYEQYF.

Ten or more counts support this clonotype. This chain joins TRBV28 and TRBJ1-2; no reliable D call. Germline loops: CDR1 MDHEN, CDR2 SYDVKM. V was cut by 2 bases and J by 14 bases, with 30 bases left in between. This CDR3 has 17 amino acids. The CDR3 sequence: CASSLNFAGYRVSSRTF. In DNA, the CDR3 is TGTGCCAGCAGTTTAAATTTCGCGGGGTACCGCGTATCGTCTAGGACCTTC.

The sample holds a few counts of this clonotype. The chain employs TRBV5-1 and TRBJ2-5, with D possibly TRBD2 on 5 matching bases. V gave up 2 bases and J gave up 0 bases, with 8 bases separating them. The CDR3 contains 14 residues. In germline, CDR1 is SGHRS, CDR2 YFSETQ. CDR3 nucleotide sequence: TGCGCCAGCAGCTTACTAGGAAACCAAGAGACCCAGTACTTC. It codes for CASSLLGNQETQYF.

This chain links TRBV14 with TRBJ2-7, with D perhaps given as TRBD1 or TRBD2 (5 bases each). Germline CDR1 and CDR2: SGHDN and FVKESK. The CDR3 contains 16 residues. Trimming stripped 0 bases from V and 0 bases from J, with 12 bases between. The CDR3 loop reads CASSQDSPGSSYEQYF. CDR3 nucleotide sequence: TGTGCCAGCAGCCAAGATTCCCCAGGGAGCTCCTACGAGCAGTACTTC.

This clonotype occurred many times. The chain couples TRBV7-2 to TRBJ2-7; no definite D call. The germline CDR1 and CDR2 sequences are SGHTA and FQGNSA. The CDR3 is made up of 14 amino acids. V dropped 0 bases and J dropped 10 bases, with 16 bases sitting between them. DNA of the CDR3: TGTGCCAGCAGCTTAGCGCGCACAGCCGAGGTTCAGTACTTC. The encoded protein is CASSLARTAEVQYF.

Remarks on this clonotype: A much larger clone lies one base from this, so it may be a read error. V usage is TRBV27 and J usage is TRBJ2-1; 7 bases match TRBD1. Germline values: CDR1 MNHEY, CDR2 SMNVEV (reference sequence). The CDR3 has 11 residues. V was pared by 7 bases and J by 7 bases, with 1 base of the junction left unmatched. The CDR3 DNA follows: TGTGCCAGCAAGACAGGGAATGAGCAGTTCTTC. Residues: CASKTGNEQFF.